The 31 T cell receptor beta chains in this list originate from one sample, sequenced in a study of CD8+ T cells in alopecia areata. Sorting of pooled cutaneous lymph node cells was based on CD4, CD8alpha, NKG2D, NKG2ACE and other markers. Following extraction, RNA underwent reverse transcription to cDNA, which served as the sequencing template. Libraries were prepared by immunoSEQ multiplex PCR; TCRdb keeps only in-frame clonotypes and omits some of them. Recorded here are 200,000 to 300,000 clones, none singletons. The sequenced sample consisted of CD4+ T cells sorted from a lymph node. These receptor sequences come from a C3H/HeJ mouse with alopecia areata. MHC haplotype: H2-k.

On this clone itself: Here the gene names and germline are mouse. The CDR3 extends 4 residues past the end of the read, so its final part is completed from the germline J gene. The chain combines TRBV13-1 with TRBJ1-1; 11 nucleotides agree with TRBD1. Per germline, CDR1 NSHNY and CDR2 SYGAGN. The CDR3 has 15 residues. Partial CDR3 DNA: TGTGCCAGCAGTGACCCTGGACAGGGGGCGGCA. Translated: CASSDPGQGAA. The complete CDR3 sequence is CASSDPGQGAAEVFF.

This clone was seen a few times. Mouse gene names apply. The read falls 4 residues short of the CDR3 end, and the missing part is taken from the germline J gene. The chain has TRBV16 and TRBJ2-3; TRBD2 matches 10 bases. The V and J ends lost 5 bases and 1 base, in that order; junction bases with no gene match: 21. Germline V gene sequence: CDR1 SGHSA, CDR2 FRNQAP. The CDR3 extends over 21 amino acids. The CDR3 spells CASSLPPPGGLGGRGAETLYF. The CDR3 DNA, read in part, is TGTGCAAGCAGCCTCCCCCCTCCAGGGGGGCTGGGGGGGCGCGGTGCAGAA.

This clone appeared a few times. The gene symbols are mouse symbols. The read falls 4 residues short of the CDR3 end, and the missing part is taken from the germline J gene. The V gene is TRBV5, the J gene TRBJ2-5, with D uncertain. Germline V lookup: CDR1 LGHNA, CDR2 YNLKQL (reference sequence). The CDR3 extends over 15 amino acids. Trimming pared 0 bases from V and 3 bases from J, leaving 10 bases between. Partial CDR3 DNA: TGTGCCAGCAGCCAAGATAGGCAGGTACAAGAC. Its translation: CASSQDRQVQD. The full CDR3 protein is CASSQDRQVQDTQYF.

As regards this clone: The genes are named according to mouse. The read finishes 4 residues shy of the CDR3 end, and the germline J gene is used to complete it. The chain links TRBV13-1 to TRBJ2-7, with D maybe TRBD1 (6 bases). Germline CDR1 is NSHNY and CDR2 is SYGAGN. The CDR3 has 14 amino acids. V gave up 2 bases and J gave up 3 bases, with 12 bases separating them. The CDR3 reads CASSDRGQNYEQYF. The DNA read from the CDR3 is TGTGCCAGCAGTGACCGGGGACAAAACTAT.

This clone has more than one count but fewer than ten. Gene names and germline match the mouse. The read terminates 4 residues before the CDR3 end, so the remaining end is supplied by the germline J gene. The V gene is TRBV13-1, the J gene TRBJ2-3; 11 positions match TRBD2. The length of the CDR3 is 15 residues. Germline CDR1 and CDR2: NSHNY and SYGAGN. The ends lost 5 bases at V and 0 bases at J; junction bases unmatched: 2. The CDR3 sequence is CASRDWGDSAETLYF. The sequenced CDR3 bases are TGTGCCAGCAGGGACTGGGGGGATAGTGCAGAA.

This clone has a handful of counts. A much larger clone sits a single nucleotide away, making a read error possible. Gene names are the mouse ones. The CDR3 end is not reached by the read, which stops 4 residues before it; the germline J gene fills it in. The V and J genes are TRBV19 and TRBJ2-3, with D possibly matching TRBD1 (6 bases). Germline CDR1 reads FNHDT; CDR2 reads SITEND (reference sequence). This CDR3 is built from 14 residues. Trimming removed 5 bases from V and 0 bases from J, with 10 bases in between. The CDR3 loop is CASRGDNSAETLYF. Incomplete CDR3 DNA: TGTGCCAGCAGGGGGGACAATAGTGCAGAA.

This clone was found a few times. Mouse germline and gene names are used. The covered CDR3 bases are TGTGCCAGCAGTGAACAGGGAAGTGACACCGGG. Translating gives CASSEQGSDTG. The whole CDR3 protein is CASSEQGSDTGQLYF. This sequence joins TRBV13-1 and TRBJ2-2; a weak D match, TRBD1 (6 bases). The read terminates 4 residues before the CDR3 end, so the remaining end is supplied by the germline J gene. The CDR3 extends over 15 amino acids. Deletions cut 2 bases from V and 3 bases from J, with 11 bases between. Germline-derived CDR1 and CDR2 are NSHNY and SYGAGN.

Points on this clone: Mouse gene names and germline throughout. The read comes to an end 4 residues before the CDR3 does, leaving the germline J gene to fill in the end. This CDR3 is also generated by other DNA sequences in the sample. The chain has TRBV5 and TRBJ2-2; 10 bases align to TRBD2. Trimming took 1 base from V and 5 from J; bases not matched to a gene: 1. The CDR3 covers 15 residues. CDR1 and CDR2 from the germline V gene are LGHNA and YNLKQL (reference sequence). Here the CDR3 reads CASSQGTGGTGQLYF. Incomplete CDR3 DNA: TGTGCCAGCAGCCAAGGGACTGGGGGAACCGGG.

In the case of this clone: Gene names are mouse gene names. The read finishes 4 residues shy of the CDR3 end, and the germline J gene is used to complete it. The chain joins TRBV31 to TRBJ2-5; D gene uncertain. Germline V gene lookup returns CDR1 GKSSPN and CDR2 SITVG. Trimming took 0 bases from V and 0 from J, leaving 7 bases between them. The CDR3 has 14 residues. The CDR3 region is CAWSLWRNQDTQYF. The sequenced part of the CDR3 DNA is TGTGCCTGGAGTCTCTGGCGGAACCAAGAC. The variable domain in full, completed from reference TRBV31 and TRBJ2-5, reads AQTIHQWPVAEIKAVGSPLSLGCTIKGKSSPNLYWYWQATGGTLQQLFYSITVGQVESVVQLNLSASRPKDDQFILSTEKLLLSHSGFYLCAWSLWRNQDTQYFGPGTRLLVL.

As concerns this clone: Gene names are the mouse ones. The CDR3 end is not reached by the read, which stops 3 residues before it; the germline J gene fills it in. The chain couples TRBV13-3 to TRBJ1-6; the D gene is possibly TRBD1 (6 bases). TRBJ1-6 is identified as an open reading frame with a role that is uncertain. This CDR3 contains 12 residues. Trimming took 4 bases from V and 8 from J, leaving 7 bases between them. Germline V gene sequence: CDR1 NNHDY, CDR2 SYVADS. Incomplete CDR3 DNA: TGTGCCAGCAGTTACAGGGATTCGCCC. It yields the protein CASSYRDSP. The full-length CDR3 reads as CASSYRDSPLYF.

Remarks on this clone: The listed genes are named as in mouse. The CDR3 end falls 4 residues outside the read, so it is completed with the germline J gene. The sample holds other DNA sequences that translate to the same CDR3. V and J are TRBV31 and TRBJ1-1, with a tentative D call TRBD1 (5 bases). Germline V gives CDR1 GKSSPN, CDR2 SITVG. V was trimmed by 0 bases and J by 0 bases, leaving 8 bases between them. The CDR3 sequence is 14 residues long. The CDR3 bases that were read are TGTGCCTGGAGTCTAAGGACATCAAACACA. Translation gives CAWSLRTSNT. The whole CDR3 sequence reads CAWSLRTSNTEVFF.

A word on this clone: All gene names here are mouse names. The CDR3 goes on 4 residues after the read ends, and that part is filled in from the germline J gene. Other DNA sequences within the sample encode an identical CDR3. The J gene is TRBJ2-7, the V gene TRBV13-3; 7 bases line up with TRBD1. The V and J ends lost 0 bases and 0 bases, in that order; junction bases with no gene match: 3. CDR3 length: 15 residues. Germline values: CDR1 NNHDY, CDR2 SYVADS. The CDR3: CASSDGGQSSYEQYF. Incomplete CDR3 DNA: TGTGCCAGCAGTGATGGGGGACAGAGCTCCTAT.

In its sample, this clone was seen many times. The genes are named according to mouse. The sequenced CDR3 bases are TGTGCCAGCAGCACTCAGGGACAGGGGCACTCC. Its translation: CASSTQGQGHS. From start to end, the CDR3 is CASSTQGQGHSDYTF. The genes are TRBV14 and TRBJ1-2; TRBD1 matches at 10 bases. The observed sequence ends 4 residues before the CDR3 terminus, with the missing tail filled in from the germline J gene. The CDR3 contains 15 residues. Germline CDR1 is SGHDT and CDR2 is FRDEAV. Trimming cost V 5 bases and J 3 bases; bases outside gene matches: 7.

This clone was detected only a few times. Gene names and germline refer to mouse. From the germline J gene comes the end of the CDR3, since the read stops 4 residues before it. V and J are TRBV19 and TRBJ2-3; tentative D call: TRBD2 (5 bases). The germline V and J ends were trimmed by 9 bases and 0 bases, with 14 bases remaining between them. The CDR3 length is 14 residues. Germline CDR1 and CDR2: FNHDT and SITEND (reference sequence). Incomplete CDR3 DNA: TGTGCCACCACGGACTCTTTTAGTGCAGAA. This translates into CATTDSFSAE. The whole CDR3 reads CATTDSFSAETLYF.

This clone was counted only a few times. The genes and germline here are from mouse. The CDR3 is cut off 4 residues early in the read; its end comes from the germline J gene. The chain has TRBV13-3 and TRBJ2-4; 8 bases agree with TRBD2. The germline CDR1 and CDR2 sequences are NNHDY and SYVADS. CDR3 length: 14 amino acids. CDR3 DNA, as far as it was read: TGTGCCAGCAGTGATCTACTGGGGGCAAAC. Translating gives CASSDLLGAN. The whole CDR3 reads CASSDLLGANTLYF.

In the case of this clone: Mouse gene names and germline throughout. The read ends 4 residues shy of where the CDR3 ends; the end is completed using the germline J gene. The V gene is TRBV13-2, the J gene TRBJ2-5; 8 bases match TRBD1. Germline V gene sequence: CDR1 NNHNN, CDR2 SYGAGS (reference sequence). The CDR3 extends over 15 amino acids. V lost 1 base and J lost 3; bases outside the gene matches: 4. The CDR3 DNA, read in part, is TGTGCCAGCGGTGATACGTACAGGGGGCAAGAC. Its translation: CASGDTYRGQD. The whole CDR3 sequence is CASGDTYRGQDTQYF.

On this clone: Gene names and germline match the mouse. The CDR3 end is not reached by the read, which stops 4 residues before it; the germline J gene fills it in. This sample also contains other DNA sequences that code for the same CDR3. The chain employs TRBV1 and TRBJ2-3; D is uncertain. V lost 0 bases and J lost 0, with 7 bases in between. The CDR3 contains 15 residues. In germline, CDR1 is NSQYPW, CDR2 LRSPGD (reference sequence). The CDR3 region is CTCSADISSAETLYF. Incomplete CDR3 DNA: TGCACCTGCAGTGCAGATATCAGTAGTGCAGAA. The entire variable domain, with the rest obtained from reference TRBV1 and TRBJ2-3, is as follows: VTLLEQNPRWRLVPRGQAVNLRCILKNSQYPWMSWYQQDLQKQLQWLFTLRSPGDKEVKSLPGADYLATRVTDTELRLQVANMSQGRTLYCTCSADISSAETLYFGSGTRLTVL.

Ten or more counts support this clone. Genes and germline are mouse. From the germline J gene comes the end of the CDR3, since the read stops 4 residues before it. The same CDR3 also results from other DNA sequences found in this sample. The chain links TRBV31 to TRBJ2-3, with a tentative D call TRBD1 (5 bases). V was shortened by 0 bases and J by 1 base, with 11 bases between the two germline ends. The CDR3 consists of 15 residues. Germline V lookup: CDR1 GKSSPN, CDR2 SITVG. Here the CDR3 reads CAWSLGQGGAETLYF. The covered CDR3 bases are TGTGCCTGGAGTCTAGGGCAGGGAGGTGCAGAA.

Turning to this clone: Genes and germline are mouse. The read terminates 4 residues before the CDR3 end, so the remaining end is supplied by the germline J gene. This chain connects TRBV5 to TRBJ2-5, with a possible D match to TRBD1 (6 bases). Trimming left V 4 bases short and J 2 bases short, with 10 bases between. CDR3 length equals 14 residues. The germline V gene has CDR1 LGHNA and CDR2 YNLKQL (reference sequence). CDR3 loop: CASSPQGSQDTQYF. Incomplete CDR3 DNA: TGTGCCAGCAGCCCACAGGGATCCCAAGAC.

This clone was counted ten times or more. Gene names follow the mouse nomenclature. Read sequence stops 4 residues before the CDR3 end, and the germline J gene provides the missing end. The J gene is TRBJ2-5, the V gene TRBV17, with 10 bases fitting TRBD1. Germline lookup yields CDR1 MNHDT and CDR2 YYDKIL. This CDR3 has 14 amino acids. CDR3 bases read: TGTGCTAGCAGTAGGACGGGACAGGGGGAC. It translates to CASSRTGQGD. The CDR3 in full is CASSRTGQGDTQYF.

For this clone: Gene names refer to mouse genes. At the DNA level, this CDR3 is encoded by other sequences in the same sample as well. This chain's CDR3 is CASSQTGGSYEQYF. The sequenced CDR3 bases are TGTGCCAGCAGCCAAACAGGGGGCTCCTAT. This chain connects TRBV5 to TRBJ2-7; TRBD1 matches at 8 bases. The read finishes 4 residues shy of the CDR3 end, and the germline J gene is used to complete it. J lost 0 bases, V lost 2 bases, and 0 bases had no gene match. Germline V gene sequence: CDR1 LGHNA, CDR2 YNLKQL (reference sequence). This CDR3 region has 14 residues.

For this clone: The germline and genes are mouse ones. CDR3 protein: CASSRSLNTEVFF. The sequenced part of the CDR3 DNA is TGTGCTAGCAGTAGATCCCTAAACACA. The chain links TRBV17 to TRBJ1-1; D not resolved. The read terminates 4 residues before the CDR3 end, so the remaining end is supplied by the germline J gene. The CDR3 is 13 residues long. Germline CDR1 reads MNHDT; CDR2 reads YYDKIL. V shed 2 bases and J shed 1 base, with 5 bases lying between them.

This clone was picked up many times. Gene names are mouse gene names. CDR3 protein: CASSRGRTYAEQFF. The CDR3 bases that were read are TGTGCTAGCAGTAGAGGCAGAACCTATGCT. J is TRBJ2-1 and V is TRBV17; D ambiguous. The read gets to within 4 residues of the CDR3 end, and the germline J gene fills in the rest. CDR3 size: 14 residues. With 1 base removed from V and 3 bases from J, the gap between germline ends came to 7 bases. Germline V gives CDR1 MNHDT, CDR2 YYDKIL.

Remarks on this clone: All gene names here are mouse names. Sequencing ends 4 residues short of the CDR3 end; the germline J gene provides the rest. The chain recombines TRBV13-2 with TRBJ2-1, with D unresolved. The CDR3 loop spans 13 amino acids. The germline CDR1 and CDR2 sequences are NNHNN and SYGAGS (reference sequence). The V gene lost 2 bases and the J gene lost 4 bases, with 7 bases spanning the gap. The CDR3 sequence is CASGEHSYAEQFF. Partial CDR3 DNA: TGTGCCAGCGGTGAACACAGTTATGCT.

Note on this clone: The germline and genes are mouse ones. The read terminates 4 residues before the CDR3 end, so the remaining end is supplied by the germline J gene. The same CDR3 arises from other DNA sequences in this sample as well. The chain couples TRBV19 to TRBJ2-5, with D maybe TRBD1 (6 bases). V was shortened by 0 bases and J by 3 bases, with 8 bases between the two germline ends. The germline CDR1 and CDR2 sequences are FNHDT and SITEND (reference sequence). The CDR3 length is 14 residues. Partial CDR3 DNA: TGTGCCAGCAGTATAGTGCAGGGGCAAGAC. This codes for CASSIVQGQD. From start to end, the CDR3 is CASSIVQGQDTQYF.

Regarding this clone: Genes and germline come from the mouse. The CDR3 end lies 4 residues beyond the end of the read and is filled in from the germline J gene. The chain employs TRBV13-2 and TRBJ2-1; D gene uncertain. Trimming pared 4 bases from V and 3 bases from J, leaving 5 bases between. This CDR3 is built from 12 residues. CDR1 and CDR2 (germline): NNHNN, SYGAGS (reference sequence). CDR3 bases read: TGTGCCAGCGGTAGCAGCTATGCT. Amino acids: CASGSSYA. The entire CDR3 protein reads CASGSSYAEQFF.

Notes on this clone: Any gene name here is a mouse gene name. The CDR3 extends 4 residues past the end of the read, so its final part is completed from the germline J gene. The V gene is TRBV19, the J gene TRBJ2-5; the D is unclear. Per germline, CDR1 FNHDT and CDR2 SITEND (reference sequence). The CDR3 length is 14 residues. V was pared by 2 bases and J by 2 bases, with 9 bases between. The CDR3 reads CASSIRWFQDTQYF. The part of the CDR3 DNA that was read is TGTGCCAGCAGTATCCGCTGGTTCCAAGAC.

In its sample, this clone was seen a few times. The genes are named according to mouse. The read terminates 4 residues before the CDR3 end, so the remaining end is supplied by the germline J gene. This chain joins TRBV31 and TRBJ2-2; D uncertain. The CDR3 runs to 14 residues. The V gene's germline CDR1 is GKSSPN and CDR2 SITVG. V was pared by 1 base and J by 0 bases, with 6 bases between. The DNA read from the CDR3 is TGTGCCTGGAGTCCGACAACAAACACCGGG. It encodes CAWSPTTNTG. The CDR3 reads in full as CAWSPTTNTGQLYF. Using reference TRBV31 and TRBJ2-2 for the parts outside the CDR3, the full variable domain is AQTIHQWPVAEIKAVGSPLSLGCTIKGKSSPNLYWYWQATGGTLQQLFYSITVGQVESVVQLNLSASRPKDDQFILSTEKLLLSHSGFYLCAWSPTTNTGQLYFGEGSKLTVL.

This clone has just a few counts. The germline and genes are mouse ones. The read ends 4 residues early relative to the CDR3; the germline J gene fills the gap. V is TRBV19 and J is TRBJ2-4; possible D gene TRBD1, 5 bases. Trimming removed 3 bases from V and 2 bases from J, with 10 bases in between. The CDR3 loop spans 14 amino acids. CDR1 is FNHDT and CDR2 is SITEND in the germline V gene (reference sequence). The CDR3 region is CASSTSRVQNTLYF. The sequenced part of the CDR3 DNA is TGTGCCAGCAGTACCTCCAGGGTTCAAAAC.

With respect to this clone: Gene names and germline match the mouse. The CDR3 is cut off 3 residues early in the read; its end comes from the germline J gene. The same CDR3 also results from other DNA sequences found in this sample. The chain joins TRBV19 to TRBJ1-6, with D perhaps TRBD1 (6 bases). TRBJ1-6 is an open reading frame whose function is uncertain. The germline V gene has CDR1 FNHDT and CDR2 SITEND (reference sequence). Trimming removed 5 bases from V and 7 bases from J, with 10 bases in between. The CDR3 covers 13 residues. The CDR3 DNA, read in part, is TGTGCCAGCAGACAGGGAGGGAATTCGCCC. This sequence encodes CASRQGGNSP. The full CDR3 sequence reads CASRQGGNSPLYF.

This clone appeared many times. Gene names and germline refer to mouse. Read data end 4 residues before the CDR3 end; the end is taken from the germline J gene. The sample has other DNA sequences that encode this CDR3 too. The chain combines TRBV5 with TRBJ1-2; no firm D call. The CDR3 has 13 residues. Trimming shortened V by 2 bases and J by 0 bases, and 4 bases separated the two germline ends. CDR1 is LGHNA, CDR2 YNLKQL, per germline (reference sequence). The CDR3 DNA, read in part, is TGTGCCAGCAGCCAAACAGCAAACTCC. Amino acids: CASSQTANS. The entire CDR3 protein reads CASSQTANSDYTF.